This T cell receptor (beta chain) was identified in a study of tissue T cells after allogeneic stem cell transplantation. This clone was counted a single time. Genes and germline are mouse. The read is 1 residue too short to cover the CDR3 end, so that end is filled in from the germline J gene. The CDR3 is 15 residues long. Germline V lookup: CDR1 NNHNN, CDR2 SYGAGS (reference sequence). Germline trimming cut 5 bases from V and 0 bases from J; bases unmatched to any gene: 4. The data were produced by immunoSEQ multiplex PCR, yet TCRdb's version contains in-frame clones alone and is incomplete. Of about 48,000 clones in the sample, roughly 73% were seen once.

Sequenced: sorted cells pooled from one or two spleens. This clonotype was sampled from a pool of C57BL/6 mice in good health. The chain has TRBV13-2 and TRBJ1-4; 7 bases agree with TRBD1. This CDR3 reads CASGGDRISNERLFF. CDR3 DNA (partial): TGTGCCAGCGGGGGGGACAGAATTTCCAACGAAAGATTATTT.